This entry lists 9 T cell receptor beta chains sequenced from one sample in a study of cytomegalovirus exposure and HLA in healthy donors. Profiling relied on immunoSEQ multiplex PCR, and the TCRdb table lists in-frame clones only, not all of them. There are 71,000 or so clones in the sample; 94% occur only once, and about 3.3% lies in the top ten. The specimen was PBMCs. Receptor source: a young woman in good health and CMV-seropositive.

The V call is TRBV6-1, the J call TRBJ1-2; a possible D gene is TRBD1 (6 bases). This CDR3 spans 14 amino acids. The germline CDR1 and CDR2 sequences are MNHNS and SASEGT. Trimming stripped 8 bases from V and 7 bases from J, with 20 bases between. The CDR3, as DNA: TGTGCCAGCCGCGACAGGCCAGGAACTTCTGGCTACACCTTC. It translates to CASRDRPGTSGYTF.

The chain uses TRBV2 and TRBJ2-7, with 11 bases that match TRBD1. V lost 4 bases, J lost 7 bases, and 3 bases stayed unmatched. CDR3 size: 13 residues. CDR1 and CDR2 (germline): SNHLY, FYNNEI. CDR3 in DNA: TGTGCCAGCAGTGGGGACAGGGGGGTTGAGCAGTACTTC. This sequence encodes CASSGDRGVEQYF. The variable domain in full, with the rest retrieved from reference TRBV2 and TRBJ2-7, is EPEVTQTPSHQVTQMGQEVILRCVPISNHLYFYWYRQILGQKVEFLVSFYNNEISEKSEIFDDQFSVERPDGSNFTLKIRSTKLEDSAMYFCASSGDRGVEQYFGPGTRLTVT.

The V and J genes are TRBV5-1 and TRBJ2-5; D may be TRBD1 (7 bases). The end of the DNA aligns better with TRBJ2-7, so the J call may be wrong. This CDR3 has 16 amino acids. The germline CDR1 and CDR2 sequences are SGHRS and YFSETQ. The CDR3 bases are TGCGCCAGCAGGCACCAGGGGGGCAGGTTAACCTACGAGCAGTACTTC. This sequence encodes CASRHQGGRLTYEQYF.

The V call is TRBV11-2, the J call TRBJ1-1, with no clear D. Deletions cut 5 bases from V and 6 bases from J, with 19 bases between. The CDR3 extends over 15 amino acids. The germline CDR1 and CDR2 sequences are SGHAT and FQNNGV. The CDR3 DNA is TGTGCCAGCAGCCCACTTACTGGGCGCGCCCCTGAAGCTTTCTTT. Its translation is CASSPLTGRAPEAFF. The whole variable domain, filled in from reference TRBV11-2 and TRBJ1-1, reads EAGVAQSPRYKIIEKRQSVAFWCNPISGHATLYWYQQILGQGPKLLIQFQNNGVVDDSQLPKDRFSAERLKGVDSTLKIQPAKLEDSAVYLCASSPLTGRAPEAFFGQGTRLTVV.

Note on this clone: In the same sample, other DNA sequences code for this CDR3. As DNA, the CDR3 is TGTGCCAGCAGCTTAAGCTTAAGTACAGATACGCAGTATTTT. It is translated as CASSLSLSTDTQYF. V and J are TRBV7-9 and TRBJ2-3; no definite D call. The V end lost 2 bases, the J end lost 3 bases, and 9 bases lay between the germline ends. CDR1 and CDR2 from the germline V gene are SEHNR and FQNEAQ (reference sequence). The CDR3 sequence is 14 residues long.

The chain links TRBV15 to TRBJ1-3, with TRBD1 matching 12 bases. The CDR3 consists of 15 residues. Trimming removed 3 bases from V and 4 bases from J; junction bases left unmatched: 1. The V gene's germline CDR1 is LNHNV and CDR2 YYDKDF (reference sequence). CDR3 in DNA: TGTGCCACCAGCAGCGGGACAGGGGGCGGAAACACCATATATTTT. Protein: CATSSGTGGGNTIYF.

This chain joins TRBV11-3 and TRBJ2-7, with a tentative D call TRBD1 (6 bases). V lost 1 base and J lost 2, with 12 bases in between. The CDR3 runs to 15 residues. CDR1 is SGHNT, CDR2 YENEEA, per germline. CDR3 protein: CASSLVGGVTYEQYF. CDR3 nucleotide sequence: TGTGCCAGCAGCTTAGTAGGGGGAGTTACCTACGAGCAGTACTTC.

The rearrangement uses TRBV25-1 and TRBJ2-3, with 7 bases aligning to TRBD2. Trimming at V came to 1 base and at J to 7 bases, leaving 5 bases not matched to a gene. Germline loops: CDR1 MGHDK, CDR2 SYGVNS. The CDR3 extends over 14 amino acids. For the CDR3, the DNA is TGTGCCAGCAGTGAATGGGGCGGGAGTAATACGCAGTATTTT. Protein sequence: CASSEWGGSNTQYF.

This chain joins TRBV19 and TRBJ2-1; 10 nucleotides line up with TRBD2. V was pared by 3 bases and J by 3 bases, with 8 bases of the junction left unmatched. The CDR3 covers 17 residues. In germline, CDR1 is LNHDA, CDR2 SQIVND (reference sequence). CDR3 nucleotide sequence: TGTGCCAGTAGTATCACCCTCTCTAGCGGGAGCTACAATGAGCAGTTCTTC. Translating it yields CASSITLSSGSYNEQFF.